Presented here are 21 T cell receptor beta chains from one specimen sequenced in a study of CD8+CD57+ T cells in acquired aplastic anemia. Whoever was chosen for sequencing had shown CD8+CD57+ cell expansion by flow cytometry. The TCR beta profiling, which covered VDJ combination and CDR3 sequence, was carried out using genomic DNA as the template. TCRdb called the reads again in MiXCR, with one record for every CDR3 protein. The sample has fewer than 250,000 distinct CDR3 sequences; about half are singletons. The sequencing input was sorted CD4+, CD8+, or CD8+CD57+ T cells (not recorded which) from PBMCs. The origin of the receptors is a human donor with aplastic anemia.

The chain has TRBV19 and TRBJ2-5; D is possibly TRBD1 (6 bases). The ends were cut back, 2 bases at V and 4 bases at J, with 14 bases in the middle. The CDR3 has 15 amino acids. Germline-derived CDR1 and CDR2 are LNHDA and SQIVND (reference sequence). CDR3 nucleotides: TGTGCCAGTAGTATATTGCGACAGGCGGGAGAGACCCAGTACTTC. Amino acids: CASSILRQAGETQYF.

In this sample, this clonotype turned up many times. The chain links TRBV11-1 to TRBJ1-1, with D maybe TRBD1 (5 bases). Germline V gene data show CDR1 as SGHAT and CDR2 as FQDESV (reference sequence). V dropped 3 bases and J dropped 5 bases, with 10 bases sitting between them. CDR3 length: 13 amino acids. As DNA, the CDR3 is TGTGCCAGCAGCTTCCCAGGGAGGACTGAAGCTTTCTTT. It specifies CASSFPGRTEAFF.

This clonotype was observed at least ten times. The chain joins TRBV5-8 to TRBJ1-5; 7 bases fit TRBD1. V lost 4 bases and J lost 7; bases outside the gene matches: 8. The length of the CDR3 is 14 residues. From germline, CDR1 is SGHTS and CDR2 YDEGEE. The CDR3 reads CASSHRGKYQPQHF. CDR3 in DNA: TGTGCCAGCAGCCACAGGGGCAAGTACCAGCCCCAGCATTTT.

This chain joins TRBV2 and TRBJ2-3; 7 positions match TRBD1. The germline V gene has CDR1 SNHLY and CDR2 FYNNEI. Losses at the gene ends were 6 bases for V and 2 bases for J; bases not matched to a gene: 11. The CDR3 extends over 16 amino acids. The CDR3 protein is CASSLVVGGLTDTQYF. Written as DNA, the CDR3 is TGTGCCAGCAGCTTAGTGGTAGGGGGCCTCACAGATACGCAGTATTTT.

This chain links TRBV4-2 with TRBJ2-3; perhaps TRBD2 as D (5 bases). Germline CDR1 is LGHNA and CDR2 is YNFKEQ. Trimming removed 3 bases from V and 7 bases from J, with 23 bases in between. This CDR3 region has 17 residues. The CDR3 spells CASSQQLGPSTENTQYF. The CDR3 region has the DNA TGTGCCAGCAGCCAGCAACTAGGTCCCAGCACGGAGAATACGCAGTATTTT.

This clonotype was picked up a small number of times. The chain links TRBV4-1 to TRBJ1-1; maybe TRBD1 (5 bases). The germline gives CDR1 MGHRA, CDR2 YSYEKL. This CDR3 is built from 13 residues. V was shortened by 7 bases and J by 2 bases, with 11 bases between the two germline ends. This CDR3 reads CASKWGGNTEAFF. The DNA for the CDR3 is TGCGCCAGCAAGTGGGGGGGAAACACTGAAGCTTTCTTT.

This clonotype was found a few times. A much larger clone lies one base from this, so it may be a read error. The chain has TRBV5-4 and TRBJ2-1, with TRBD2 matching over 15 bases. Germline values: CDR1 SGHNT, CDR2 YYREEE (reference sequence). Unmatched junction bases numbered 7, after V lost 4 bases and J lost 8 bases. This CDR3 contains 16 residues. CDR3 residues: CASSPGGLAGGYEQFF. Here the CDR3 DNA reads TGTGCCAGCAGCCCCGGGGGACTAGCGGGGGGCTATGAGCAGTTCTTC.

This clonotype was recorded at least ten times. This rearrangement joins TRBV5-1 to TRBJ2-2, with D tentatively TRBD2 (6 bases). The CDR3 totals 18 residues. V lost 0 bases to trimming and J lost 0 bases, with 15 bases between them. Germline V gives CDR1 SGHRS, CDR2 YFSETQ. The CDR3 is CASSLGRGRYANTGELFF. CDR3 nucleotide sequence: TGCGCCAGCAGCTTGGGGCGGGGTCGATACGCGAACACCGGGGAGCTGTTTTTT.

The chain is built from TRBV7-9 and TRBJ2-7, with D maybe TRBD2 (6 bases). The germline V gene has CDR1 SEHNR and CDR2 FQNEAQ (reference sequence). The CDR3 contains 15 residues. V was cut by 5 bases and J by 4 bases, with 18 bases left in between. This CDR3 is CASSPDPSGGYEQYF. The CDR3 region has the DNA TGTGCCAGCAGCCCAGACCCGTCAGGAGGGTACGAGCAGTACTTC.

The J gene is TRBJ2-2, the V gene TRBV5-1, with 7 bases aligning to TRBD1. V lost 4 bases and J lost 0; bases outside the gene matches: 3. The CDR3 consists of 15 residues. The germline V gene encodes CDR1 SGHRS and CDR2 YFSETQ. The CDR3: CASSADRANTGELFF. The CDR3 DNA reads TGCGCCAGCAGCGCAGACAGGGCGAACACCGGGGAGCTGTTTTTT.

The rearrangement links TRBV6-2 or TRBV6-3 to TRBJ2-7, with 11 bases fitting TRBD1. The J segment lost 6 bases and the V segment lost 6 bases, leaving 4 bases of the junction unmatched. The CDR3 runs 13 residues. CDR1 is MNHEY, CDR2 SVGEGT, per germline. DNA of the CDR3: TGTGCCAGCAGCCAAGGGACAGGGGGCGAGCAGTACTTC. Encoded protein: CASSQGTGGEQYF.

This clonotype has a count of ten or more. This sequence joins TRBV20-1 and TRBJ1-4; TRBD1 might be the D (5 bases). This CDR3 is built from 15 residues. Germline V gives CDR1 DFQATT, CDR2 SNEGSKA (reference sequence). V lost 5 bases to trimming and J lost 4 bases, with 17 bases between them. CDR3 DNA: TGCAGTGCTTCGGGGGGGGGGACCGTTAATGAAAAACTGTTTTTT. Translation: CSASGGGTVNEKLFF.

The rearrangement uses TRBV25-1 and TRBJ1-2; D unclear. Per the germline V gene, CDR1 is MGHDK and CDR2 is SYGVNS. The ends were cut back, 3 bases at V and 4 bases at J, with 12 bases in the middle. This CDR3 contains 14 residues. The CDR3 DNA sequence: TGTGCCAGCAGTGATGGGTGGGAAGGCTATGGCTACACCTTC. Its protein is CASSDGWEGYGYTF.

This sequence joins TRBV5-1 and TRBJ1-1; D might be TRBD1 (5 bases). CDR1 and CDR2 (germline): SGHRS, YFSETQ. CDR3 length equals 15 residues. Trimming cost V 4 bases and J 1 base, with 14 bases left between them. Here the CDR3 DNA reads TGCGCCAGCAGCCCGGGAGGGGCCAGGAACACTGAAGCTTTCTTT. It specifies CASSPGGARNTEAFF.

The gene calls are TRBV29-1 and TRBJ2-1, with D possibly being TRBD1 or TRBD2 (5 bases each). Germline V gene sequence: CDR1 SQVTM, CDR2 ANQGSEA. The CDR3 runs 12 residues. V shed 5 bases and J shed 8 bases, with 13 bases lying between them. CDR3 sequence: CSVRTGTDEQFF. The CDR3 DNA reads as TGCAGCGTTAGGACCGGGACGGATGAGCAGTTCTTC.

In DNA form, the CDR3 reads TGTGCGACAGGGAGCCAGCCCCAGCATTTT. This gives the protein CATGSQPQHF. The chain combines TRBV2 with TRBJ1-5; 7 bases line up with TRBD1. Germline lookup yields CDR1 SNHLY and CDR2 FYNNEI. This CDR3 region has 10 residues.

The gene calls are TRBV7-2 and TRBJ1-1, with D unclear. V shed 3 bases and J shed 0 bases, with 8 bases lying between them. The germline gives CDR1 SGHTA, CDR2 FQGNSA. This CDR3 has 14 residues. The CDR3 loop is CASSFSYMNTEAFF. The CDR3 DNA reads as TGTGCCAGCAGCTTTTCCTACATGAACACTGAAGCTTTCTTT.

This clonotype was seen more than once but under ten times. This may be a read error: a much more frequent sequence differs by one nucleotide. The CDR3 spells CASAVAEKPFF. In DNA form, the CDR3 reads TGTGCCAGCGCCGTAGCCGAAAAACCGTTTTTT. This chain links TRBV12-3 or TRBV12-4 with TRBJ1-4, with D unresolved. The length of the CDR3 is 11 residues.

This sequence joins TRBV7-2 and TRBJ1-2, with D unclear. V was clipped by 2 bases and J by 6 bases, with 7 bases between them. The germline V gene encodes CDR1 SGHTA and CDR2 FQGNSA. CDR3 length equals 12 residues. CDR3 DNA sequence: TGTGCCAGCAGCTTAACCACTCATGGCTACACCTTC. Translated: CASSLTTHGYTF.

This clonotype was recorded at least ten times. CDR3 nucleotides: TGTGCCAGTCGGGTGTTCAATGAGCAGTTCTTC. Protein: CASRVFNEQFF. This chain joins TRBV6-1 and TRBJ2-1; no clear D gene. CDR3 length equals 11 residues. The germline V and J ends were trimmed by 9 bases and 6 bases, with 9 bases remaining between them. CDR1 MNHNS and CDR2 SASEGT come from the germline V gene.

This clonotype was counted a few times. The genes are TRBV3-1 and TRBJ1-5, with D hard to call. Trimming removed 1 base from V and 2 bases from J, with 6 bases in between. This CDR3 spans 14 amino acids. Germline V gene sequence: CDR1 LGHDT, CDR2 YNNKEL (reference sequence). CDR3 DNA: TGTGCCAGCAGCCAAGGGGCAGGCAATCAGCCCCAGCATTTT. It codes for CASSQGAGNQPQHF.